This entry lists 17 T cell receptor beta chains sequenced from one sample in a study of blood T cells in healthy people across ages. Combining a sample-barcoded 5' primer with a J-beta primer mix, a second PCR ran for about 7 to 12 cycles. TCRdb redid the calling of the 5' RACE reads with MiXCR, one entry per CDR3 protein. The sample contains 800,000 to 1,000,000 distinct CDR3 sequences, under 50% of which appear only once. Sequencing used blood. These receptors all come from a young man in good health.

For this clonotype: The junction and the germline gene differ at one end; a read error may be behind it. The J gene is TRBJ2-1, the V gene TRBV7-2, with D unclear. The germline gives CDR1 SGHTA, CDR2 FQGNSA. The CDR3 covers 11 residues. The CDR3 spells CASSLAVERFF. The CDR3, as DNA: TGTGCCAGCAGCTTAGCCGTCGAGCGGTTCTTC.

The V gene is TRBV7-8, the J gene TRBJ2-5, with 9 nucleotides matching TRBD1. Judging by the DNA end, TRBJ2-1 fits better; the J call may be wrong. The germline V gene has CDR1 SGHVS and CDR2 FQNEAQ. There are 16 residues in the CDR3. The CDR3 spells CASSLRTGALQETQFF. The CDR3 region has the DNA TGTGCCAGCAGCCTACGGACAGGGGCCTTACAAGAGACCCAGTTCTTC.

There are a few counts of this clonotype. The chain carries TRBV5-1 and TRBJ2-1, with D possibly matching TRBD2 (6 bases). Germline V CDR1 and CDR2: SGHRS, YFSETQ. The CDR3 extends over 15 amino acids. Trimming pared 2 bases from V and 0 bases from J, leaving 9 bases between. For the CDR3, the DNA is TGCGCCAGCAGCTTCGGGACTTCCTCCTACAATGAGCAGTTCTTC. It encodes CASSFGTSSYNEQFF.

The V gene is TRBV27, the J gene TRBJ2-1; maybe TRBD2 (5 bases). The CDR3 has 17 amino acids. V was clipped by 6 bases and J by 6 bases, with 24 bases between them. Germline assignment: CDR1 MNHEY and CDR2 SMNVEV (reference sequence). This chain's CDR3 is CASSSAGGRWSPNEQFF. The CDR3 coding sequence is TGTGCCAGCAGCAGCGCTGGAGGCCGGTGGTCCCCCAATGAGCAGTTCTTC.

The V gene is TRBV29-1, the J gene TRBJ1-2; D might be TRBD1 (5 bases). Deletions cut 0 bases from V and 3 bases from J, with 11 bases between. Germline CDR1 is SQVTM and CDR2 is ANQGSEA. This CDR3 contains 14 residues. The CDR3 reads CSVEEPRADYGYTF. The CDR3 bases are TGCAGCGTTGAAGAACCCAGGGCGGACTATGGCTACACCTTC.

The chain has TRBV20-1 and TRBJ2-7, with D hard to call. Germline loops: CDR1 DFQATT, CDR2 SNEGSKA (reference sequence). The CDR3 runs 13 residues. The V and J ends lost 5 bases and 5 bases respectively, with 16 bases between them. CDR3 DNA sequence: TGCAGTGCTGATAAGACCGGCCGGAACGAGCAGTACTTC. Its translation: CSADKTGRNEQYF.

This clonotype was observed a few times. This CDR3 is CASSPGHELAGELFF. The CDR3 DNA is TGCGCCAGCAGTCCGGGACACGAATTGGCCGGGGAGCTGTTTTTT. The rearrangement links TRBV5-1 to TRBJ2-2, with D possibly matching TRBD1 (6 bases). The V end was cut by 5 bases, the J end by 6 bases, with 17 bases between. The germline V gene encodes CDR1 SGHRS and CDR2 YFSETQ. The CDR3 covers 15 residues. Full variable domain (rest looked up from reference TRBV5-1 and TRBJ2-2): KAGVTQTPRYLIKTRGQQVTLSCSPISGHRSVSWYQQTPGQGLQFLFEYFSETQRNKGNFPGRFSGRQFSNSRSEMNVSTLELGDSALYLCASSPGHELAGELFFGEGSRLTVL.

This clonotype was seen at least ten times. This chain uses TRBV29-1 with TRBJ2-5, with D possibly being TRBD2 (6 bases). CDR3 length equals 13 residues. Trimming removed 6 bases from V and 1 base from J, with 12 bases in between. The germline V gene has CDR1 SQVTM and CDR2 ANQGSEA. CDR3 nucleotide sequence: TGCAGCGTGACCGGGACTCCCCAAGAGACCCAGTACTTC. Its translation is CSVTGTPQETQYF. Variable domain in full (rest from reference TRBV29-1 and TRBJ2-5): SAVISQKPSRDICQRGTSLTIQCQVDSQVTMMFWYRQQPGQSLTLIATANQGSEATYESGFVIDKFPISRPNLTFSTLTVSNMSPEDSSIYLCSVTGTPQETQYFGPGTRLLVL.

This clonotype was recorded many times. This sequence joins TRBV11-3 and TRBJ2-3; TRBD2 agrees at 14 bases. Trimming cost V 8 bases and J 3 bases; bases outside gene matches: 7. The length of the CDR3 is 16 residues. Germline lookup yields CDR1 SGHNT and CDR2 YENEEA. For the CDR3, the DNA is TGTGCCAGCGGCCGACTAGCGGGGGGGCCGACAGATACGCAGTATTTT. Protein: CASGRLAGGPTDTQYF. Drawing the rest from reference TRBV11-3 and TRBJ2-3, the complete variable domain is EAGVVQSPRYKIIEKKQPVAFWCNPISGHNTLYWYLQNLGQGPELLIRYENEEAVDDSQLPKDRFSAERLKGVDSTLKIQPAELGDSAVYLCASGRLAGGPTDTQYFGPGTRLTVL.

The J gene is TRBJ2-7, the V gene TRBV29-1, with 7 bases identical to TRBD1. V trimming: 8 bases; J trimming: 7 bases; junction bases outside the gene matches: 20. This CDR3 contains 15 residues. Germline V gives CDR1 SQVTM, CDR2 ANQGSEA. DNA of the CDR3: TGCAGCATTCAGGATTCGACAGGGTCAAGGGGGGAGCAGTACTTC. Translating gives CSIQDSTGSRGEQYF.

The rearrangement links TRBV4-3 to TRBJ2-7; no clear D gene. V was clipped by 1 base and J by 4 bases, with 11 bases between them. Germline V gene lookup returns CDR1 LGHNA and CDR2 YSLEER. This CDR3 contains 14 residues. The CDR3 nucleotides read TGCGCCAGCAGCCAAGTCGCTCTTTCTTACGAGCAGTACTTC. This sequence encodes CASSQVALSYEQYF.

The J gene is TRBJ2-2, the V gene TRBV20-1, with D tentatively TRBD2 (5 bases). Per the germline V gene, CDR1 is DFQATT and CDR2 is SNEGSKA (reference sequence). This CDR3 spans 14 amino acids. The V gene lost 3 bases and the J gene lost 5 bases, with 13 bases spanning the gap. The CDR3 loop is CSASHGERTGELFF. CDR3 in DNA: TGCAGTGCTAGTCACGGGGAGAGGACCGGGGAGCTGTTTTTT.

This chain connects TRBV4-1 to TRBJ2-7; D is unclear. V was trimmed by 4 bases and J by 3 bases, leaving 16 bases between them. CDR1 and CDR2 from the germline V gene are MGHRA and YSYEKL. The CDR3 is 15 residues long. The CDR3 protein is CASSPFLGSNYEQYF. The CDR3, as DNA: TGCGCCAGCAGCCCCTTCCTGGGCTCGAACTACGAGCAGTACTTC.

The chain links TRBV20-1 to TRBJ2-1, with TRBD2 matching 7 bases. V was pared by 2 bases and J by 5 bases, with 6 bases of the junction left unmatched. Germline values: CDR1 DFQATT, CDR2 SNEGSKA (reference sequence). The CDR3 spans 14 residues. CDR3 coding DNA: TGCAGTGCTAGATTTCCTAGCGGTAACAATGAGCAGTTCTTC. This gives the protein CSARFPSGNNEQFF.

In this sample, this clonotype turned up many times. V is TRBV29-1 and J is TRBJ1-2; D ambiguous. Trimming stripped 3 bases from V and 4 bases from J, with 15 bases between. CDR3 length: 14 amino acids. Germline V gives CDR1 SQVTM, CDR2 ANQGSEA. CDR3 sequence: CSVDGGGLTYGYTF. CDR3 DNA: TGCAGCGTTGATGGAGGAGGTTTGACCTATGGCTACACCTTC.

V gene TRBV12-3 or TRBV12-4 combines with J gene TRBJ1-4; D is ambiguous. CDR3 length: 14 residues. V was cut by 2 bases and J by 5 bases, with 9 bases left in between. The DNA of the CDR3 is TGTGCCAGCAGTTTAAGGTCCATGAATGAAAAACTGTTTTTT. Encoded protein: CASSLRSMNEKLFF.

The rearrangement uses TRBV6-5 and TRBJ2-2, with D hard to call. CDR1 and CDR2 (germline): MNHEY, SVGAGI. The V end was cut by 6 bases, the J end by 2 bases, with 13 bases between. The CDR3 covers 15 residues. CDR3 loop: CASRPRRKNTGELFF. CDR3 nucleotide sequence: TGTGCCAGCAGGCCCCGAAGGAAAAACACCGGGGAGCTGTTTTTT.